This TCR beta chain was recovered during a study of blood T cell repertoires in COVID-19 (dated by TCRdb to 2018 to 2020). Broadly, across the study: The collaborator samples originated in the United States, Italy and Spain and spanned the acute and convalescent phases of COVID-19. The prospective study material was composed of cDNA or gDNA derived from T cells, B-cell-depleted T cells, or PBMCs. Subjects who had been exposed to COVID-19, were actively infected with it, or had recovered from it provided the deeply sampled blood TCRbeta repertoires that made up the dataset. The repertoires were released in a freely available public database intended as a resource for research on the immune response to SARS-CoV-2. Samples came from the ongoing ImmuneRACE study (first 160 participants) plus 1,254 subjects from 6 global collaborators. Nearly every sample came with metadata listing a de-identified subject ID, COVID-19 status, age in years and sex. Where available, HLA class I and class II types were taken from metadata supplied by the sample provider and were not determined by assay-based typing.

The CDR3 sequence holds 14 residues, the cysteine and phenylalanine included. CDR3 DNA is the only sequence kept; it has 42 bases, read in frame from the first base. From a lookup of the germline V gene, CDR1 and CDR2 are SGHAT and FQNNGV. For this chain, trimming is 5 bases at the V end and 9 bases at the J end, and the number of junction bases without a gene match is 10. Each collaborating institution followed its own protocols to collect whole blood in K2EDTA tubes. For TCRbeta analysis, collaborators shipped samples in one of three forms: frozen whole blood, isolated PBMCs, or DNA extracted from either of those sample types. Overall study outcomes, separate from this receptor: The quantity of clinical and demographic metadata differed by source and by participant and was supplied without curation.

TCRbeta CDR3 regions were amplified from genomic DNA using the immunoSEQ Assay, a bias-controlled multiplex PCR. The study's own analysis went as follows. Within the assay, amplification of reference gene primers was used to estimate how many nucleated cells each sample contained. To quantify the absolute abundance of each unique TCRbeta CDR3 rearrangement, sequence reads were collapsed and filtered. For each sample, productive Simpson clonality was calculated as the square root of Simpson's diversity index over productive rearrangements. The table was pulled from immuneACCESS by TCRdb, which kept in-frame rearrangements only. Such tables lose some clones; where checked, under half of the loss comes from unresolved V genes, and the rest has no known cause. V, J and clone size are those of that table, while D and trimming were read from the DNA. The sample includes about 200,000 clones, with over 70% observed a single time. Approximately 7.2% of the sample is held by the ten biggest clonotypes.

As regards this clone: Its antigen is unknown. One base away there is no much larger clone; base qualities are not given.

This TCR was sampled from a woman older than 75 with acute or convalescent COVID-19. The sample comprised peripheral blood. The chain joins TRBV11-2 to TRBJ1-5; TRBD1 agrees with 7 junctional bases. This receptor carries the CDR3 CASSPTGAKGPQHF. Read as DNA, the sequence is TGTGCCAGCAGCCCCACAGGGGCGAAGGGGCCCCAGCATTTT.